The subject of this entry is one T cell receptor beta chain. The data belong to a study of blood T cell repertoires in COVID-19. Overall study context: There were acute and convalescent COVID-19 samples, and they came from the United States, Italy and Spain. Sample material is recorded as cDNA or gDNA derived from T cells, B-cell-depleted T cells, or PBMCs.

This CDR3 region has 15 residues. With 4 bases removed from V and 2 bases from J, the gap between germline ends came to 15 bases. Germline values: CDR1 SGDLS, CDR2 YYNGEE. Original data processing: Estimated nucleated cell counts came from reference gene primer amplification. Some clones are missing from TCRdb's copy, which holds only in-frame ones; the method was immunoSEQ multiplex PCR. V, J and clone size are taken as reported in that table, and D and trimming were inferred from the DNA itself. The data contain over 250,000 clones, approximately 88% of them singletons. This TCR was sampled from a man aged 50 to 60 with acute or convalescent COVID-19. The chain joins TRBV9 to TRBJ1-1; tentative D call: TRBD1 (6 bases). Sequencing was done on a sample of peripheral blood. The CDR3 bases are TGTGCCAGCAGCTTATCGGGGACAACAAACACTGAAGCTTTCTTT. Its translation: CASSLSGTTNTEAFF.